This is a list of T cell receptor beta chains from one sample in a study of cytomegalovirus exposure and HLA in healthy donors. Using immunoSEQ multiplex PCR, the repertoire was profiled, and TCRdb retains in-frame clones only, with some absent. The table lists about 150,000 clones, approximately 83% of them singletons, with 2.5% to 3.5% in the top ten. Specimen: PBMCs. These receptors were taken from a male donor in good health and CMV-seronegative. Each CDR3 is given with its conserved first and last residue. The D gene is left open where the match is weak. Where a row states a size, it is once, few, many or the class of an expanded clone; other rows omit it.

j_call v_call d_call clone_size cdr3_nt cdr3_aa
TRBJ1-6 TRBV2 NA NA TGTGCCAGCAGTGAAGACGGGATACCCTATAATTCACCCCTCCACTTT CASSEDGIPYNSPLHF
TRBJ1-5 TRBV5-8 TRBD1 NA TGTGCCAGCAGCCCCAGGGGGCGTTTTAGCAATCAGCCCCAGCATTTT CASSPRGRFSNQPQHF
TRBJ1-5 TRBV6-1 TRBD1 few TGTGCCAGCACGGCCCGAGGACAGGGGGTCGGGCCCCAGCATTTT CASTARGQGVGPQHF
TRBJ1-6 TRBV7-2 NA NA TGTGCCAGCAGCCTGCGACAGAGCAATTCACCCCTCCACTTT CASSLRQSNSPLHF
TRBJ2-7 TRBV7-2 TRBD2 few TGTGCCAGCAGCCCGGGGACTAGCGGGCCCTCCTACGAGCAGTACTTC CASSPGTSGPSYEQYF
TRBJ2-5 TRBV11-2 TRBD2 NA TGTGCCAGCAGCTTAGAGGGGCACAGGCAGCGGGGGTCCCAAGAGACCCAGTACTTC CASSLEGHRQRGSQETQYF
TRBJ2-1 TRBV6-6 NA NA TGTGCCAGCAGTTACGCGAAGGGACTCGGGAACAATGAGCAGTTCTTC CASSYAKGLGNNEQFF
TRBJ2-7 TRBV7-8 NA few TGTGCCAGCAGCTGGACAGATTACGAGCAGTACTTC CASSWTDYEQYF
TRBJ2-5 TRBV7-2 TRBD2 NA TGTGCCAGCAGCTTAGCAGTCTCTAGCGGGGGGGCAGAGACCCAGTACTTC CASSLAVSSGGAETQYF
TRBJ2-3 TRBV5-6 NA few TGTGCCAGCAGCTTCCTCGCGGAAACAGATACGCAGTATTTT CASSFLAETDTQYF
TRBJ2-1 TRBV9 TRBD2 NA TGTGCCAGCAGCGCAACTAGCGGGATAGGTTATGAGCAGTTCTTC CASSATSGIGYEQFF
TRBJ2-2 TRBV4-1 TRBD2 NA TGCGCCAGCAGCCAAGGCGGGGGGTACACCGGGGAGCTGTTTTTT CASSQGGGYTGELFF
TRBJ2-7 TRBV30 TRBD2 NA TGTGCCTGGAGTGTAACGGGGTTAGCGGGGCACTACGAGCAGTACTTC CAWSVTGLAGHYEQYF
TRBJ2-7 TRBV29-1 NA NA TGCAGCGTTGAAGCGGGAGCCTTCCCCTACGAGCAGTACTTC CSVEAGAFPYEQYF
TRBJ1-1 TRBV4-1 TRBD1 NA TGCGCCAGCAGCCGTGGAGAGGGGGCGAACACTGAAGCTTTCTTT CASSRGEGANTEAFF
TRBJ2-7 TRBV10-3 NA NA TGTGCCATCAGTGAGGGCAACAGTCTCTACGAGCAGTACTTC CAISEGNSLYEQYF
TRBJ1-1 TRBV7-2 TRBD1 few TGTGCCAGCAGCCCTACAGGGGAGAGGGGCCGTGAAGCTTTCTTT CASSPTGERGREAFF
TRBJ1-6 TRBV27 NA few TGTGCCAGCACCTCGAACCAGGGAACCCGATTACCCCTCCACTTT CASTSNQGTRLPLHF
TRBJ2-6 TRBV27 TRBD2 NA TGTGCCAGCCGGGGGGGACGGGTCGCCTCTGGGGCCAACGTCCTGACTTTC CASRGGRVASGANVLTF
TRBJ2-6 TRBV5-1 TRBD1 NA TGCGCCAGCAGCTTGGACAGGGGGTCCTCTGGGGCCAACGTCCTGACTTTC CASSLDRGSSGANVLTF
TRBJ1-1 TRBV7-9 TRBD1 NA TGTTCCAGCAGCTTAGGACAGGGTGGGAACACTGAAGCTTTCTTT CSSSLGQGGNTEAFF
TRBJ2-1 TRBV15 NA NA TGTGCCACCAGCAGAGTGGGCACAGATGAGCAGTTCTTC CATSRVGTDEQFF
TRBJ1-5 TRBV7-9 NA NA TGTGCCAGCAGCTTAGAGTCGGAGGGCACAGCCCAGCATTTT CASSLESEGTAQHF
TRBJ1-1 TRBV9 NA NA TGTGCCAGCAGCGCAACCGGGACAACCAACACTGAAGCTTTCTTT CASSATGTTNTEAFF
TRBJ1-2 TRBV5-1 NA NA TGCGCCAGCAGCTTGGGCGGGAGACGGGGCACCTTC CASSLGGRRGTF
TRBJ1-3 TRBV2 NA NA TGTGCCAGCAGTGGGGGCCTTGGAAACACCATATATTTT CASSGGLGNTIYF
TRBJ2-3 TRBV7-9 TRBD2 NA TGTGCCAGCACCCGGCCAGTTGGGAAGCGGGGGGCCTTCACAGATACGCAGTATTTT CASTRPVGKRGAFTDTQYF
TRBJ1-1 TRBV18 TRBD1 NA TGTGCCAGCTCACCTGAGACAGGGGGCGCCTCAGGAGCTTTCTTT CASSPETGGASGAFF
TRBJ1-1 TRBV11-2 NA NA TGTGCCAGCAGCTTACCAAGGCCGACGGGAAACACTGAAGCTTTCTTT CASSLPRPTGNTEAFF
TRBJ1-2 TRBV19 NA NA TGTGCCAGTAGTCGGGAAACCATTTATGGCTACACCTTC CASSRETIYGYTF
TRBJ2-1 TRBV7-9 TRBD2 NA TGTGCCAGCAGGCCCGCACTAGCGGGGCAAAACAATGAGCAGTTCTTC CASRPALAGQNNEQFF
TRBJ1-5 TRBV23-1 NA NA TGCGCCAGCAGTCAACCTATCGAGTCCTTATCGTCTAGCAATCAGCCCCAGCATTTT CASSQPIESLSSSNQPQHF
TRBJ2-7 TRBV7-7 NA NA TGTGCTAGCAGCTTGGGGGGGCTCGGGGGCTTCGAGCAGTACTTC CASSLGGLGGFEQYF
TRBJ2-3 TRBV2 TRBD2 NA TGTGCCAGCAGTATAGCCGGGACTACCAGCACAGATACGCAGTATTTT CASSIAGTTSTDTQYF
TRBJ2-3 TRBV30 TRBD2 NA TGTGCCTGGAGTAGGGGTGGGGTAGCGGGGAGCACAGATACGCAGTATTTT CAWSRGGVAGSTDTQYF
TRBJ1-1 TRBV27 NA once TGTGCCAGCAGTCCAAGGGGTGGGAACACTGAAGCTTTCTTT CASSPRGGNTEAFF
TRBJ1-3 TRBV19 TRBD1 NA TGTGCCAGCCGACAGGGATTGAGCGTACCTGGAAACACCATATATTTT CASRQGLSVPGNTIYF
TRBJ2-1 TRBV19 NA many TGTGCCAGTAGTATATCAGAATCCCCCTACAATGAGCAGTTCTTC CASSISESPYNEQFF
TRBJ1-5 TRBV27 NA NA TGTGCCAGCAGTTTCTCCTCGGGGCCCCAGCATTTT CASSFSSGPQHF
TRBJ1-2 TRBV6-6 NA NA TGTGCCAGCAGTTACGCTGAAAATTCGCGAGTTCATGGCTACACCTTC CASSYAENSRVHGYTF
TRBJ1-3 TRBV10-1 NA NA TGCGCCAGCAGGACGACAATGTGTCCACCAGAGTACTCTGGAAACACCATATATTTT CASRTTMCPPEYSGNTIYF
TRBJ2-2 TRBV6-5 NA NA TGTGCCAGCAGTTACTCGGACAGCCGGAAGGAGCTGTTTTTT CASSYSDSRKELFF
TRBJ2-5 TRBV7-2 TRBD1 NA TGTGCCAGCAGCGACAGGGGGAGAGAGACCCAGTACTTC CASSDRGRETQYF
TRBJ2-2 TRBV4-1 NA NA TGCGCCAGCAGCCAAGAGGCTCTGGGAGTTGGAAGTACCGGGGAGCTGTTTTTT CASSQEALGVGSTGELFF
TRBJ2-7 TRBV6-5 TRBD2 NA TGTGCCAGCAGTTTTTTAACTAGCGGACCCTACGAGCAGTACTTC CASSFLTSGPYEQYF
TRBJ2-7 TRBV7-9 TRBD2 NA TGTGCCAGCAGCCGCCGAAGAGGAGCGGGGGGCTCCTACGAGCAGTACTTC CASSRRRGAGGSYEQYF
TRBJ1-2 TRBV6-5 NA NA TGTGCCAGCAGTTACATCAGGACCGGCGGGTCCTATGGCTACACCTTC CASSYIRTGGSYGYTF
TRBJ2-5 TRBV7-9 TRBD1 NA TGTGCCAGCAGCTTCGGACAGGGGGCGCGAGAGACCCAGTACTTC CASSFGQGARETQYF
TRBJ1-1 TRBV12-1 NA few TGTGCCAGCAGCCACTACCCCACAGGGGGTGTCATTGAAGCTTTCTTT CASSHYPTGGVIEAFF
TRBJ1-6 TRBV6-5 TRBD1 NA TGTGCCAGCAGTTACCAGGGGGAACGTAATTCACCCCTCCACTTT CASSYQGERNSPLHF
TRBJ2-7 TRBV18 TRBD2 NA TGTGCCAGCTCACCGGGACTAGTTTCCTACGAGCAGTACTTC CASSPGLVSYEQYF
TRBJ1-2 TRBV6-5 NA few TGTGCCAGCAGCTACTACTTACAGGGTCCTCATGGCTACACCTTC CASSYYLQGPHGYTF
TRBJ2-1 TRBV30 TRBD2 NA TGTGCCTGGGACCCGGGACTACCTTACAATGAGCAGTTCTTC CAWDPGLPYNEQFF
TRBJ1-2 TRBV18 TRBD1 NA TGTGCCAGCTCACCATATGGGACAGGGGGTTTATATGGCTACACCTTC CASSPYGTGGLYGYTF
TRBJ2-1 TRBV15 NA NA TGTGCCTCGGCTAGTAATGAGCAGTTCTTC CASASNEQFF
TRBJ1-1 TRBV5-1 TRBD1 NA TGCGCCAGCAGCTTACAGGGGGCGTACACTGAAGCTTTCTTT CASSLQGAYTEAFF
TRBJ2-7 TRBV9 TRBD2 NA TGTGCCAGCAGCGTCGGACTAGCGGGGGTCTACGAGCAGTACTTC CASSVGLAGVYEQYF
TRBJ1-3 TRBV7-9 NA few TGTGCCAGCAGCCAGGGTCGGGGGGCATTAGCTGGAAACACCATATATTTT CASSQGRGALAGNTIYF
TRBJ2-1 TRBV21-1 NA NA TGTGCCAGCAGCTCCCAGATCGCACTAGCGGGGGCACCCTACAATGAGCAGTTCTTC CASSSQIALAGAPYNEQFF